This T cell receptor (beta chain) was observed in a study of a mutant IDH1 vaccine in newly diagnosed glioma. Across the whole study: Treated patients, averaging approximately 40 years, were 62.5% male and about 40% female. Study conclusions and caveats: Changes in the top peripheral T cell clonotypes seemingly had no bearing on pseudoprogression.

Repertoires were generated with immunoSEQ multiplex PCR, while TCRdb's copy carries only in-frame clones and drops some. Among about 88,000 clones listed, almost 85% were seen once. With regard to this clone: Its target is not known.

Time point indicated: baseline, week 1 (first vaccination visit). Treatment indicated: pre-vaccination baseline after standard-of-care therapy. V lost 11 bases, J lost 4 bases, and 7 bases stayed unmatched. The CDR3 extends over 14 amino acids. Germline V gene lookup returns CDR1 SNHLY and CDR2 FYNNEI. The sample here was PBMCs, taken from a glioma patient treated with radiotherapy, temozolomide or both. This receptor was obtained from a man in his forties with glioma. Some clones in this sample may be carry-over from other donors' samples. This sequence joins TRBV2 and TRBJ1-6, with TRBD1 identical over 8 bases. The CDR3 loop reads CAGQDRAYNSPLHF. The CDR3, as DNA: TGTGCCGGGCAGGACAGGGCATATAATTCACCCCTCCACTTT.